Following are 2 T cell receptor beta chains from one sample sequenced in a study of tissue T cells after allogeneic stem cell transplantation. Time point specified: mouse harvest day 7 after allogeneic transplant. Each mouse received 10^7 T-cell-depleted marrow cells plus 10^6 splenic CD5+ T cells by tail vein. The repertoire was sequenced with immunoSEQ multiplex PCR; TCRdb's copy has only in-frame clones and lacks some. The sample has some 6,600 clones; approximately 51% are singletons. Sequencing was performed on lymph node tissue. These receptors all come from a female BALB/c mouse given C57BL/6 T cells with graft-versus-host disease after an allogeneic hematopoietic cell transplant.

This clone appeared once. Gene names are mouse gene names. The read falls 1 residue short of the CDR3 end, and the missing part is taken from the germline J gene. This chain joins TRBV13-1 and TRBJ2-2; D unresolved. The CDR3 runs to 13 residues. Trimming took 4 bases from V and 0 from J, leaving 4 bases between them. Germline CDR1 NSHNY, CDR2 SYGAGN. The DNA read from the CDR3 is TGTGCCAGCAGTACAGCAAACACCGGGCAGCTCTAC. Amino acid sequence: CASSTANTGQLY. The entire CDR3 sequence reads CASSTANTGQLYF.

Note on this clone: Gene names follow the mouse nomenclature. The CDR3 end lies 1 residue beyond the end of the read and is filled in from the germline J gene. The V and J genes are TRBV23 and TRBJ2-5; the listed D gene, TRBD1, was not tested against the DNA. This CDR3 region has 14 residues. In germline, CDR1 is KGHTA, CDR2 FQNQQP. Partial CDR3 DNA: TGCTCCAGCAGTCAAAGGGGGTCCCAAGACACCCAGTAC. Its protein product is CSSSQRGSQDTQY. The whole CDR3 protein reads CSSSQRGSQDTQYF.